These 19 T cell receptor beta chains share one sample of origin, sequenced in a study of tumor T cells in aggressive B-cell lymphoma. Using immunoSEQ multiplex PCR, the repertoire was profiled, and TCRdb retains in-frame clones only, with some absent. The sample carries 3,500 to 4,000 clones, about 93% recorded once. Sequencing was carried out using tumor tissue. These receptors were obtained from an adult with diffuse large B cell lymphoma.

The CDR3: CASSQGTSGNFAWGHEQFF. CDR3 DNA: TGTGCCAGCAGCCAGGGGACTAGCGGGAATTTTGCTTGGGGCCATGAGCAGTTCTTC. The gene calls are TRBV4-2 and TRBJ2-1; 13 bases match TRBD2. This CDR3 has 19 amino acids. Germline trimming cut 3 bases from V and 8 bases from J; bases unmatched to any gene: 16. Germline V CDR1 and CDR2: LGHNA, YNFKEQ.

This chain connects TRBV18 to TRBJ1-2; TRBD1 agrees at 9 bases. The CDR3 is made up of 14 amino acids. The germline V gene encodes CDR1 KGHSH and CDR2 LQKENI. V lost 5 bases, J lost 1 base, and 2 bases stayed unmatched. CDR3 in amino acids: CASSSDRGNYGYTF. The CDR3 DNA reads as TGTGCCAGCTCATCGGACAGGGGTAACTATGGCTACACCTTC.

The chain links TRBV7-9 to TRBJ2-1; D gene uncertain. In germline, CDR1 is SEHNR, CDR2 FQNEAQ (reference sequence). The CDR3 sequence is 15 residues long. Trimming took 4 bases from V and 4 from J, leaving 14 bases between them. In DNA, the CDR3 is TGTGCCAGCAGCTCCGACATCCACCCTTACAATGAGCAGTTCTTC. It is translated as CASSSDIHPYNEQFF.

The rearrangement joins TRBV14 to TRBJ1-1; D gene uncertain. The V gene's germline CDR1 is SGHDN and CDR2 FVKESK. CDR3 size: 15 residues. V lost 4 bases to trimming and J lost 5 bases, with 17 bases between them. DNA for the CDR3: TGTGCCAGCAGCCCCCTGGGGAGCGTCGGGACTGAAGCTTTCTTT. This codes for CASSPLGSVGTEAFF.

The chain carries TRBV7-2 and TRBJ1-1; 9 nucleotides match TRBD1. CDR1 SGHTA and CDR2 FQGNSA come from the germline V gene. Losses at the gene ends were 5 bases for V and 9 bases for J; bases not matched to a gene: 7. This CDR3 is built from 13 residues. Here the CDR3 DNA reads TGTGCCAGCAGCCTATTCGGACAGGGGAAAGCTTTCTTT. Its translation is CASSLFGQGKAFF.

The chain employs TRBV18 and TRBJ2-5; TRBD1 is a possible D gene (6 bases). The germline V gene has CDR1 KGHSH and CDR2 LQKENI. The CDR3 consists of 15 residues. The V end lost 3 bases, the J end lost 4 bases, and 15 bases lay between the germline ends. CDR3 DNA sequence: TGTGCCAGCTCACCTTACGCAGGGGCACGAGAGACCCAGTACTTC. Translating it yields CASSPYAGARETQYF.

In DNA form, the CDR3 reads TGTGCCAGCAGTGAAGCCGGGGTCCTTGAGCAGTTCTTC. It encodes CASSEAGVLEQFF. The chain couples TRBV2 to TRBJ2-1, with TRBD2 as a possible D gene (5 bases). The germline CDR1 and CDR2 sequences are SNHLY and FYNNEI. This CDR3 has 13 residues. V gave up 0 bases and J gave up 9 bases, with 9 bases separating them. The complete variable domain, with remaining parts taken from reference TRBV2 and TRBJ2-1, reads EPEVTQTPSHQVTQMGQEVILRCVPISNHLYFYWYRQILGQKVEFLVSFYNNEISEKSEIFDDQFSVERPDGSNFTLKIRSTKLEDSAMYFCASSEAGVLEQFFGPGTRLTVL.

The chain recombines TRBV28 with TRBJ2-1; 9 positions match TRBD2. Germline values: CDR1 MDHEN, CDR2 SYDVKM. The CDR3 has 16 residues. V lost 4 bases and J lost 2; bases outside the gene matches: 6. Written as DNA, the CDR3 is TGTGCCAGCAGTTGGAGGACTAGCGTCACCTACAATGAGCAGTTCTTC. Translating it yields CASSWRTSVTYNEQFF.

The gene calls are TRBV19 and TRBJ1-2; 9 positions agree with TRBD1. Germline V gene lookup returns CDR1 LNHDA and CDR2 SQIVND (reference sequence). This CDR3 region has 15 residues. V dropped 7 bases and J dropped 4; count of bases not matched to a gene: 10. The CDR3 coding sequence is TGTGCCAGTACCCCGGGGACAGGGCGGGCCTATGGCTACACCTTC. Its protein is CASTPGTGRAYGYTF.

J is TRBJ2-3 and V is TRBV18; 11 bases match TRBD2. Germline values: CDR1 KGHSH, CDR2 LQKENI. Trimming at V came to 4 bases and at J to 3 bases, leaving 6 bases not matched to a gene. CDR3 length: 16 residues. The DNA of the CDR3 is TGTGCCAGCTCACTAGCGGGAGGGCCGGCAACAGATACGCAGTATTTT. Its translation: CASSLAGGPATDTQYF.

The chain combines TRBV11-2 with TRBJ2-7; possible D gene TRBD1, 6 bases. Trimming pared 5 bases from V and 7 bases from J, leaving 24 bases between. The germline V gene has CDR1 SGHAT and CDR2 FQNNGV. The CDR3 runs 16 residues. CDR3 protein: CASSLKGVGVVDEQYF. The CDR3 nucleotides are TGTGCCAGCAGCCTGAAGGGGGTAGGGGTGGTGGATGAGCAGTACTTC.

The chain has TRBV4-1 and TRBJ1-1, with a possible D match to TRBD1 (6 bases). CDR3 length: 16 residues. Germline values: CDR1 MGHRA, CDR2 YSYEKL. The V end lost 0 bases, the J end lost 4 bases, and 15 bases lay between the germline ends. The CDR3 bases are TGCGCCAGCAGCCAAGATCTACACAGGGAGAGCACTGAAGCTTTCTTT. Amino acids: CASSQDLHRESTEAFF.

The rearrangement links TRBV5-5 to TRBJ1-2; 7 bases line up with TRBD1. This CDR3 region has 13 residues. V lost 4 bases and J lost 3; bases outside the gene matches: 3. The germline gives CDR1 SGHKS, CDR2 YYEKEE (reference sequence). The CDR3, as DNA: TGTGCCAGCAGCACCACAGGGGACTATGGCTACACCTTC. It codes for CASSTTGDYGYTF. The full variable domain, in which reference TRBV5-5 and TRBJ1-2 provide the parts outside the CDR3, is DAGVTQSPTHLIKTRGQQVTLRCSPISGHKSVSWYQQVLGQGPQFIFQYYEKEERGRGNFPDRFSARQFPNYSSELNVNALLLGDSALYLCASSTTGDYGYTFGSGTRLTVV.

The V and J genes are TRBV6-5 and TRBJ2-1, with 8 bases fitting TRBD2. The CDR3 runs to 14 residues. The V gene's germline CDR1 is MNHEY and CDR2 SVGAGI. Trimming removed 5 bases from V and 9 bases from J; junction bases left unmatched: 9. As DNA, the CDR3 is TGTGCCAGCAGTGCACAGCGGGAGAGGAGTGAGCAGTTCTTC. The encoded protein is CASSAQRERSEQFF.

The V gene is TRBV9, the J gene TRBJ2-1; 8 nucleotides align to TRBD2. Germline CDR1 is SGDLS and CDR2 is YYNGEE. Losses at the gene ends were 4 bases for V and 3 bases for J; bases not matched to a gene: 3. The CDR3 consists of 14 residues. The CDR3 loop reads CASSPGTSYNEQFF. The CDR3 bases are TGTGCCAGCAGCCCCGGGACTAGCTACAATGAGCAGTTCTTC.

The count of this clone is one. The rearrangement uses TRBV5-1 and TRBJ1-3, with D tentatively TRBD1 (5 bases). CDR3 length equals 14 residues. Deletions cut 0 bases from V and 7 bases from J, with 11 bases between. CDR1 and CDR2 from the germline V gene are SGHRS and YFSETQ. This chain's CDR3 is CASSLDGGVNTIYF. CDR3 sequence (DNA): TGCGCCAGCAGCTTGGACGGGGGTGTGAACACCATATATTTT.

For this clone: At one end the junction does not follow the germline gene, possibly because of a read error. This chain uses TRBV28 with TRBJ2-2; 7 bases line up with TRBD2. The length of the CDR3 is 14 residues. Germline V gene lookup returns CDR1 MDHEN and CDR2 SYDVKM. This CDR3 is CTSRWGGSTGELFF. The CDR3 DNA is TGTACCAGCCGTTGGGGGGGGAGCACCGGGGAGCTGTTTTTT. The full variable domain, with the rest looked up from reference TRBV28 and TRBJ2-2, is DVKVTQSSRYLVKRTGEKVFLECVQDMDHENMFWYRQDPGLGLRLIYFSYDVKMKEKGDIPEGYSVSREKKERFSLILESASTNQTSMYLCTSRWGGSTGELFFGEGSRLTVL.

The J gene is TRBJ1-3, the V gene TRBV28; tentative D call: TRBD1 (5 bases). From germline, CDR1 is MDHEN and CDR2 SYDVKM. The V gene lost 1 base and the J gene lost 4 bases, with 11 bases spanning the gap. The CDR3 is made up of 15 amino acids. The CDR3 bases are TGTGCCAGCAGTTTATTAGGGGTCTCAGGAAACACCATATATTTT. Residues: CASSLLGVSGNTIYF.

This rearrangement joins TRBV4-2 to TRBJ1-3; TRBD1 aligns across 7 bases. V gave up 4 bases and J gave up 0 bases; unmatched junction bases: 12. Germline values: CDR1 LGHNA, CDR2 YNFKEQ. The CDR3 has 18 residues. CDR3 residues: CASSLGTWTGSSGNTIYF. As DNA, the CDR3 is TGTGCCAGCAGCCTAGGAACCTGGACAGGAAGCTCTGGAAACACCATATATTTT.